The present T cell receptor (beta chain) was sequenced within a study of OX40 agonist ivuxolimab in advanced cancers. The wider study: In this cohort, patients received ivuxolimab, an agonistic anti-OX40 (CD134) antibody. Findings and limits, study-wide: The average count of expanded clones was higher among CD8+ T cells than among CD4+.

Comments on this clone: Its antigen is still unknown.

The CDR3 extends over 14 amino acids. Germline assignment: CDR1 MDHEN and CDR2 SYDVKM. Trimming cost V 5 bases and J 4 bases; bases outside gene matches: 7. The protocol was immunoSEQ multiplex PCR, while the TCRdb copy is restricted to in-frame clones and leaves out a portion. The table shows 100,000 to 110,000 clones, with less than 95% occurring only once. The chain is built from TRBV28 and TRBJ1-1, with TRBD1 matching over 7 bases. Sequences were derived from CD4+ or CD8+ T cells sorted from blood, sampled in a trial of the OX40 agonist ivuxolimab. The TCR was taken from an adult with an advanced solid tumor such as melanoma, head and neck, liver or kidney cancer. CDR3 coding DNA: TGTGCCAGCAGTCCGGGACAGTACTTCACTGAAGCTTTCTTT. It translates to CASSPGQYFTEAFF.